The present TCR beta chain was sequenced within a study of brain T cells in children with intractable seizures. Study-wide results and caveats: Only CDR3 sequence similarity suggested viral specificity, without known HCMV serostatus. Pre- and post-surgery blood differed in depth, so pre-surgery absences may be undersampling.

TCRdb's copy holds only in-frame clones and misses some; the assay was immunoSEQ multiplex PCR. The sample includes under 400,000 clones, over 90% of them seen just once. In regard to this clone: Its antigen remains unknown.

Time point indicated: blood from clinic visit 5 months post-surgery; TSC patient then seizure free. Sequencing was limited to surgery cases with top T cell transcript signatures in brain tissue. At least one anti-epileptic drug was given before surgery. This CDR3 is 14 amino acids long. Trimming removed 2 bases at V and 1 base at J, with 8 bases between. CDR1 and CDR2 from the germline V gene are ENHRY and SYGVKD. The chain carries TRBV10-3 and TRBJ1-1; D is perhaps TRBD1 (6 bases). This specimen consisted of peripheral blood, obtained around 5 months after surgery. This sequence originates from a boy in the first two years of life with tuberous sclerosis and intractable seizures. This CDR3 is CAISEEGGNTEAFF. The CDR3 region has the DNA TGTGCCATCAGTGAGGAGGGGGGGAACACTGAAGCTTTCTTT.